The 7 T cell receptor beta chains below were found in one sample sequenced in a study of T cell repertoires in cytomegalovirus infection (dated by TCRdb to about 2019). The instrument given in TCRdb is Illumina HiSeq 1500. The public reads were run again by TCRdb, first through fastp at Q25 and then through MiXCR, and only productive beta chains were kept. CDR3 protein duplicates are merged, each entry listing the most common genes and DNA. The sample table shows over 250,000 distinct CDR3 sequences, and about 20% are seen once. Roughly 19% of the sample rests with the top ten. Reading the label with the study, this specimen's treatment or condition is: in vitro stimulation with specific CMV peptide epitopes to enrich CMV-specific T cells. Their cognate antigens are unknown. The sequencing here drew on cultured PBMCs, taken from culture after CMV antigen stimulation. The receptors here all came from a human donor in good health (CMV status not recorded). Some clones in this sample may be carry-over from other donors' samples.

The chain couples TRBV18 to TRBJ2-7; 11 positions match TRBD1. Trimming cost V 3 bases and J 7 bases; bases outside gene matches: 8. The CDR3 sequence is 15 residues long. CDR1 is KGHSH, CDR2 LQKENI, per germline. The chain's CDR3 is CASSPLRDRGNEQYF. In DNA form, the CDR3 reads TGTGCCAGCTCACCGTTACGGGACAGGGGGAATGAGCAGTACTTC.

This clonotype has more than one count but fewer than ten. The chain recombines TRBV28 with TRBJ2-5; D unresolved. The germline gives CDR1 MDHEN, CDR2 SYDVKM. Deletions cut 6 bases from V and 9 bases from J, with 8 bases between. The CDR3 loop spans 10 amino acids. The CDR3 sequence: CASSDRAQYF. CDR3 sequence (DNA): TGTGCCAGCAGCGACCGGGCCCAGTACTTC.

Note on this clonotype: A much larger clone differs from this one at a single base, so this may be a read error. J is TRBJ1-4 and V is TRBV7-2; D is possibly TRBD1 (5 bases). CDR1 is SGHTA, CDR2 FQGNSA, per germline. The CDR3 extends over 15 amino acids. The CDR3 DNA follows: TGTGCCAGCAGCCCAGGGCCGTTACCGAATGGAAAACTGTTTTTT. It codes for CASSPGPLPNGKLFF. The whole variable domain, filled in from reference TRBV7-2 and TRBJ1-4, reads GAGVSQSPSNKVTEKGKDVELRCDPISGHTALYWYRQSLGQGLEFLIYFQGNSAPDKSGLPSDRFSAERTGGSVSTLTIQRTQQEDSAVYLCASSPGPLPNGKLFFGSGTQLSVL.

The chain has TRBV30 and TRBJ2-3; 8 nucleotides match TRBD2. The CDR3 consists of 16 residues. CDR1 is GTSNPN, CDR2 SVGIG, per germline (reference sequence). Germline trimming cut 0 bases from V and 0 bases from J; bases unmatched to any gene: 5. CDR3 in amino acids: CAWSVGTRASTDTQYF. In nucleotides, the CDR3 is TGTGCCTGGAGTGTAGGGACTAGGGCTAGCACAGATACGCAGTATTTT.

This rearrangement joins TRBV28 to TRBJ2-7; 8 bases agree with TRBD1. This CDR3 comprises 14 residues. The V and J ends lost 3 bases and 3 bases, in that order; junction bases with no gene match: 4. CDR1 and CDR2 from the germline V gene are MDHEN and SYDVKM. The DNA for the CDR3 is TGTGCCAGCAGTTTCCGGACAGGGTACTACGAGCAGTACGTC. It yields the protein CASSFRTGYYEQYV.

This clonotype has only a few counts. The rearrangement links TRBV7-2 to TRBJ2-1; 10 bases agree with TRBD2. CDR1 is SGHTA and CDR2 is FQGNSA in the germline V gene. V shed 5 bases and J 5 bases; nucleotides not matched to a gene: 6. This CDR3 has 15 amino acids. CDR3 sequence (DNA): TGTGCCAGCAGCCAACAACTAGCGGGAAACAATGAGCAGTTCTTC. This sequence encodes CASSQQLAGNNEQFF.

This clonotype was counted only a few times. This chain connects TRBV6-6 to TRBJ2-7; 9 positions agree with TRBD2. The CDR3 runs 15 residues. V trimming: 4 bases; J trimming: 3 bases; junction bases outside the gene matches: 7. Germline CDR1 MNHNY, CDR2 SVGAGI (reference sequence). CDR3 nucleotides: TGTGCCAGCAGTTTAATAGCGGGAGCGAACTACGAGCAGTACTTC. Its protein is CASSLIAGANYEQYF.